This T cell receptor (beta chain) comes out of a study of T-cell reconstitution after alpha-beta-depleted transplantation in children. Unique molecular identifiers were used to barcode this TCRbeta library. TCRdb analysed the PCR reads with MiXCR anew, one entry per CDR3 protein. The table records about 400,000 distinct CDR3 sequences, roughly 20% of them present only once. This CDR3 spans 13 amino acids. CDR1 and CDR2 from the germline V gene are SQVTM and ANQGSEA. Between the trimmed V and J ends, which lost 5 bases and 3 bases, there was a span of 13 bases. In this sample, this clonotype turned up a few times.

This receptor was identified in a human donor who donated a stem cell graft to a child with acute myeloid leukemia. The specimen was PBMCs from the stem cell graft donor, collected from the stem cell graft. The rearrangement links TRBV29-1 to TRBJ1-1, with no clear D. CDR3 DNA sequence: TGCAGCGTTCTTCGTCGTTTTGACACTGAAGCTTTCTTT. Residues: CSVLRRFDTEAFF. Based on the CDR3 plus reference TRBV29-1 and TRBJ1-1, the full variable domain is SAVISQKPSRDICQRGTSLTIQCQVDSQVTMMFWYRQQPGQSLTLIATANQGSEATYESGFVIDKFPISRPNLTFSTLTVSNMSPEDSSIYLCSVLRRFDTEAFFGQGTRLTVV.